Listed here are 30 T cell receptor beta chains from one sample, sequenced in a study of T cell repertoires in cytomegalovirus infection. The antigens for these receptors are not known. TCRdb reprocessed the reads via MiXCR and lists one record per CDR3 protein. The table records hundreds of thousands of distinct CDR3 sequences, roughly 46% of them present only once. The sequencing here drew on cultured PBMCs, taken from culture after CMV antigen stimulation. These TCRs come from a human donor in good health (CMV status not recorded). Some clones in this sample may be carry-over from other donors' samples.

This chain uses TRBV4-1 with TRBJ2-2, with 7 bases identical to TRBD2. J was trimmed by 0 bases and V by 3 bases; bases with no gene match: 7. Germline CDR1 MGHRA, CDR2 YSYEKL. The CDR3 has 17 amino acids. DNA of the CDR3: TGCGCCAGCAGCCAGGCCCCGGGACTACCGAACACCGGGGAGCTGTTTTTT. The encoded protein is CASSQAPGLPNTGELFF.

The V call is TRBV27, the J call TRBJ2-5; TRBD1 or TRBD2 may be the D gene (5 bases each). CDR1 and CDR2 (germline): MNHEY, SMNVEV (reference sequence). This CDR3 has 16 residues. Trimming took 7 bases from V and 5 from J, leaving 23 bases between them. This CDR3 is CASTLQTGTIGETQYF. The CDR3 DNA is TGTGCCAGCACGTTACAAACCGGGACCATCGGGGAGACCCAGTACTTC.

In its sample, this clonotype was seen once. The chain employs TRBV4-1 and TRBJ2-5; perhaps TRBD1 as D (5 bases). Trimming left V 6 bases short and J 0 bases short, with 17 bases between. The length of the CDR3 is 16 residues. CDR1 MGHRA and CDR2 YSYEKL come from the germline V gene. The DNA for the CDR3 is TGCGCCAGCAGACCTCAGGGAAAGAGGTACCAAGAGACCCAGTACTTC. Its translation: CASRPQGKRYQETQYF.

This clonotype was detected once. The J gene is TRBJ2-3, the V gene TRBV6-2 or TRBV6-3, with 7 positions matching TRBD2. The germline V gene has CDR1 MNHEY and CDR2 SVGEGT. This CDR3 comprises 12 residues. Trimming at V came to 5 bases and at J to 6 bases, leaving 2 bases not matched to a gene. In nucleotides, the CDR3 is TGTGCCAGCAGTGAGCGGGGTGATACGCAGTATTTT. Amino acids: CASSERGDTQYF.

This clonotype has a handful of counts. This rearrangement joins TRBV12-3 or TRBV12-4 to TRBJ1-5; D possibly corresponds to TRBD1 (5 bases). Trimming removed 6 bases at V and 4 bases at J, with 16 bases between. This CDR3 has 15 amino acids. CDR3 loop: CASRPPGPLNQPQHF. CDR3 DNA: TGTGCCAGCAGGCCTCCGGGACCTTTAAATCAGCCCCAGCATTTT.

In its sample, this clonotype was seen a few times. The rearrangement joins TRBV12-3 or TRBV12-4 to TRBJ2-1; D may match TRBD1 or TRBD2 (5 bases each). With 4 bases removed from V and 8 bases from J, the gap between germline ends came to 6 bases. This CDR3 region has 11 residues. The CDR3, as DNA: TGTGCCAGCAGTTCGGGGCATGAGCAGTTCTTC. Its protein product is CASSSGHEQFF.

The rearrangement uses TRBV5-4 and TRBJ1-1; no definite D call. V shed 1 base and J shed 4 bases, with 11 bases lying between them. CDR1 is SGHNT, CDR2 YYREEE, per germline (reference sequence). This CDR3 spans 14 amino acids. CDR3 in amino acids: CASSLSYGSTEAFF. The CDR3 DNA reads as TGTGCCAGCAGCTTGAGTTATGGGAGCACTGAAGCTTTCTTT.

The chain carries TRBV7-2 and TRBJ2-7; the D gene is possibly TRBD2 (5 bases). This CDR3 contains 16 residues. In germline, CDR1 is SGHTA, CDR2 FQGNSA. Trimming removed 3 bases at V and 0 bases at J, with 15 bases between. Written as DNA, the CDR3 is TGTGCCAGCAGCTTTCTAGCCGTACAGAACTCCTACGAGCAGTACTTC. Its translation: CASSFLAVQNSYEQYF.

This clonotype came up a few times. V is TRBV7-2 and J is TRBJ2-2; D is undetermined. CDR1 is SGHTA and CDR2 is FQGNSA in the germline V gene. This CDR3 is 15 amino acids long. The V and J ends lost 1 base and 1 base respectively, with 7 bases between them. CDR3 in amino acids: CASSLESQNTGELFF. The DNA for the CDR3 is TGTGCCAGCAGCTTAGAATCGCAGAACACCGGGGAGCTGTTTTTT.

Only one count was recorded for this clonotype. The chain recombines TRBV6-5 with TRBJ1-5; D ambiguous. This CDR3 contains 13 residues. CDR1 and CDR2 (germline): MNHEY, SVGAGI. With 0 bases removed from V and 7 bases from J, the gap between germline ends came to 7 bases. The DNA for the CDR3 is TGTGCCAGCAGTTACTCCGACGCCCAGCCCCAGCATTTT. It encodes CASSYSDAQPQHF.

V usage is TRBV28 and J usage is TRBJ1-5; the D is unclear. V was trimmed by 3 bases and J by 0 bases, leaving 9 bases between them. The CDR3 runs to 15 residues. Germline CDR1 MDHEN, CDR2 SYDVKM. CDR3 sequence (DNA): TGTGCCAGCAGTTTGGGCAGGAATAGCAATCAGCCCCAGCATTTT. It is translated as CASSLGRNSNQPQHF.

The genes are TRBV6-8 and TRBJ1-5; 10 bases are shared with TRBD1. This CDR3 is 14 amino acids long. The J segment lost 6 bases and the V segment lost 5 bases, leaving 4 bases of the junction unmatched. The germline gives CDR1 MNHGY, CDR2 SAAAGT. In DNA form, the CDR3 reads TGTGCCAGCAGTGGCCGGGACAGGGGTCAGCCCCAGCATTTT. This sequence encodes CASSGRDRGQPQHF.

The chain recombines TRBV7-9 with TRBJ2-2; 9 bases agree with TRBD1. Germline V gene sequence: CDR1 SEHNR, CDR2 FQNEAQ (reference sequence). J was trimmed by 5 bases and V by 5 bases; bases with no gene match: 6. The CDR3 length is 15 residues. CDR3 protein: CASSLGQGMTGELFF. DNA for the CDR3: TGTGCCAGCAGCCTGGGACAGGGTATGACCGGGGAGCTGTTTTTT.

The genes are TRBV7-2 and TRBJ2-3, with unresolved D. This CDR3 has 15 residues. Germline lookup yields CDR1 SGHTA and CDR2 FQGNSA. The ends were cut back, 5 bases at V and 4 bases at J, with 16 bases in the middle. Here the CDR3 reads CASSRGAPVADTQYF. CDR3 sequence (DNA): TGTGCCAGCAGCCGAGGAGCGCCCGTCGCAGATACGCAGTATTTT.

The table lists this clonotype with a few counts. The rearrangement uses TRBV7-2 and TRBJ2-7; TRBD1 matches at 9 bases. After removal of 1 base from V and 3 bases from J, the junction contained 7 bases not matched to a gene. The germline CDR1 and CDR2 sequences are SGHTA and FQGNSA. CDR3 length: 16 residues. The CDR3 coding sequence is TGTGCCAGCAGCTTAGGGTTGACGGGACAGGGCTACGAGCAGTACTTC. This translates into CASSLGLTGQGYEQYF.

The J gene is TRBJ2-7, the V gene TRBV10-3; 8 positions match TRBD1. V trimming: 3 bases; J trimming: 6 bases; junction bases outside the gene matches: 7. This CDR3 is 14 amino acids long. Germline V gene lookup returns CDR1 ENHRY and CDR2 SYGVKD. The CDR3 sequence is CAISETGQGAEQYF. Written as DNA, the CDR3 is TGTGCCATCAGTGAAACAGGACAGGGAGCCGAGCAGTACTTC.

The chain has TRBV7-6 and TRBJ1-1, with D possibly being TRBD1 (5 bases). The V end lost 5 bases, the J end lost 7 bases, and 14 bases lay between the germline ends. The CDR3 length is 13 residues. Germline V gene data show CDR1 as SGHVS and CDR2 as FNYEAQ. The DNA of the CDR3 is TGTGCCAGCAGCGGTTCCTCGGGACGTGAAGCTTTCTTT. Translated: CASSGSSGREAFF. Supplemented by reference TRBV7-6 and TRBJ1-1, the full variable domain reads GAGVSQSPRYKVTKRGQDVALRCDPISGHVSLYWYRQALGQGPEFLTYFNYEAQQDKSGLPNDRFSAERPEGSISTLTIQRTEQRDSAMYRCASSGSSGREAFFGQGTRLTVV.

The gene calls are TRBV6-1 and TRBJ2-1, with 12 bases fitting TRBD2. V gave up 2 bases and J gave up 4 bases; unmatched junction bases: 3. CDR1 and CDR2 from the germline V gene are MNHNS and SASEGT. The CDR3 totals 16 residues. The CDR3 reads CASSERTSGIYNEQFF. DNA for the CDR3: TGTGCCAGCAGTGAACGGACTAGCGGGATATACAATGAGCAGTTCTTC.

The CDR3 coding sequence is TGTGCCAGCAGCTTACTGGCGGTCCAGTCCTACAATGAGCAGTTCTTC. This translates into CASSLLAVQSYNEQFF. The J gene is TRBJ2-1, the V gene TRBV7-2; D unclear. The CDR3 has 16 residues. V was cut by 2 bases and J by 1 base, with 12 bases left in between. Germline lookup yields CDR1 SGHTA and CDR2 FQGNSA.

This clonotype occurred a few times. The CDR3 here is CASSPSSRGDSPLHF. The CDR3 nucleotides are TGTGCCAGCTCACCCTCGTCCAGGGGTGATTCACCCCTCCACTTT. This rearrangement joins TRBV18 to TRBJ1-6; perhaps TRBD1 as D (6 bases). Germline CDR1 and CDR2: KGHSH and LQKENI. V shed 3 bases and J shed 8 bases, with 14 bases lying between them. The CDR3 is 15 amino acids.

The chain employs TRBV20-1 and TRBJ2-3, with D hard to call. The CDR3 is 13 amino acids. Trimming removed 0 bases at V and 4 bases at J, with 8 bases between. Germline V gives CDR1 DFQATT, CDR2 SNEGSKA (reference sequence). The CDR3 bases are TGCAGTGCTAGAGAATCAGGTTCAGATACGCAGTATTTT. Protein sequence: CSARESGSDTQYF.

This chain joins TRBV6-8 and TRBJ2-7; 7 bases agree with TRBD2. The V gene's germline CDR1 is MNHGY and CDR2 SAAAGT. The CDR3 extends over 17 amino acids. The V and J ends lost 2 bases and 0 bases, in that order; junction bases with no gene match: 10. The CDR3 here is CASSYPVRGGSSYEQYF. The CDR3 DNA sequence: TGTGCCAGCAGTTACCCCGTTCGGGGCGGGAGCTCCTACGAGCAGTACTTC.

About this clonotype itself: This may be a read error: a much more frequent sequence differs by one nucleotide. CDR3 sequence: CTSSLEAAGVGSPLHF. The CDR3 DNA is TGTACCAGCAGCTTAGAGGCAGCCGGGGTAGGGTCACCCCTCCACTTT. The rearrangement links TRBV7-2 to TRBJ1-6; D is undetermined. The V gene lost 1 base and the J gene lost 10 bases, with 17 bases spanning the gap. The CDR3 sequence is 16 residues long. Germline V lookup: CDR1 SGHTA, CDR2 FQGNSA.

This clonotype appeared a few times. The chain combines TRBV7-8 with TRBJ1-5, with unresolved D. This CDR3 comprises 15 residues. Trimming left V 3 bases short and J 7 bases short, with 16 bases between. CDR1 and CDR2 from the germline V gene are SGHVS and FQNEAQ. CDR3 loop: CASSFFLGKRQPQHF. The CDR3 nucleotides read TGTGCCAGCAGCTTTTTTCTCGGGAAGCGGCAGCCCCAGCATTTT.

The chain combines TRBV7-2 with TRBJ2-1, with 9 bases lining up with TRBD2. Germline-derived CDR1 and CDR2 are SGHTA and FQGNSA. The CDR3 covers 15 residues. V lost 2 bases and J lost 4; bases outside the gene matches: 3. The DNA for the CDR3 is TGTGCCAGCAGCTTATTGCTAGCGGGATACAATGAGCAGTTCTTC. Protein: CASSLLLAGYNEQFF.

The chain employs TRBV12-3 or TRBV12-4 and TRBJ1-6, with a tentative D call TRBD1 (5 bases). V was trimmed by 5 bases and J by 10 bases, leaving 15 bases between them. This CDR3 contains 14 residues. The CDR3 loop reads CASSLGRVMSPLHF. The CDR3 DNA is TGTGCCAGCAGTCTCGGCAGGGTAATGTCACCCCTCCACTTT.

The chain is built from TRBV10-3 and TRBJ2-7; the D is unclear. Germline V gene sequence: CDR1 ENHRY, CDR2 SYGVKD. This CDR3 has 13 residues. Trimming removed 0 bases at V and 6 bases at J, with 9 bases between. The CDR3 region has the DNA TGTGCCATCAGTGAGTCCGACCTCACCGAGCAGTACTTC. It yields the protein CAISESDLTEQYF.

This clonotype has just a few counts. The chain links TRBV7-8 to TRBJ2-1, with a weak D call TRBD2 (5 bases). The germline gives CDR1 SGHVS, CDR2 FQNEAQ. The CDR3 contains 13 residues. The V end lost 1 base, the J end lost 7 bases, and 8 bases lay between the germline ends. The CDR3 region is CASSLDPGNEQFF. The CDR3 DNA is TGTGCCAGCAGCTTAGATCCGGGGAATGAGCAGTTCTTC.

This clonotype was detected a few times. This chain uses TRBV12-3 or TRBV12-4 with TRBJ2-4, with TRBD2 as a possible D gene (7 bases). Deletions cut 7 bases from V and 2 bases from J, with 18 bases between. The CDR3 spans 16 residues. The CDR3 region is CASTQRGGLTKNIQYF. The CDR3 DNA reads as TGTGCCAGCACCCAAAGGGGGGGGTTGACCAAAAACATTCAGTACTTC.

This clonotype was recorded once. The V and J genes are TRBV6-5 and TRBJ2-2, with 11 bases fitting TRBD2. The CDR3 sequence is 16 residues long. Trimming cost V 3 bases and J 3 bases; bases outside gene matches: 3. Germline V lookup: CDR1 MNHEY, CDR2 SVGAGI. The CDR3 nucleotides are TGTGCCAGCAGTTATTCGACTAGCGGGGACACCGGGGAGCTGTTTTTT. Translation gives CASSYSTSGDTGELFF.